This TCR beta chain derives from a study of shared clonotypes between healthy human individuals. The CDR3 has 16 amino acids. Germline CDR1 and CDR2: ENHRY and SYGVKD. The V and J ends lost 2 bases and 3 bases respectively, with 14 bases between them. Terminally differentiated effector memory CD45RA+ cells were excluded by CCR7 positive selection of CD45RO-negative cells. Here immunoSEQ multiplex PCR was the method, and the copy in TCRdb shows in-frame clones only, minus some. Of hundreds of thousands of clones in the sample, about 92% were seen once. The chain combines TRBV10-3 with TRBJ1-5; D is ambiguous. Sequencing was done on a sample of naive CD8+ T cells sorted from blood. The receptor was derived from a man aged 25-40 years in good health. CDR3 in DNA: TGTGCCATCAGTGAGGGCCCCAATACCTTCAATCAGCCCCAGCATTTT. This codes for CAISEGPNTFNQPQHF.